The T cell receptor beta chain under discussion was sequenced for a study of CD8 T cells in Susac syndrome. This CDR3 comprises 17 residues. V was trimmed by 4 bases and J by 3 bases, leaving 16 bases between them. CDR1 KGHSH and CDR2 LQKENI come from the germline V gene. To note about this clonotype: Its antigen is unknown.

Findings and limits, study-wide: It was acknowledged in the study that its TCR sequencing and HLA analysis involved a relatively small number of individuals.

The RNA, roughly 0.45 to 1 ug, was put through reverse transcription using random hexamers. An immunoSEQ multiplex PCR generated amplified TCR beta CDR3 products spanning 54 Vbeta and 13 Jbeta. In TCRdb, the immunoSEQ multiplex PCR reads were re-called with MiXCR into one record per CDR3 protein. The sample lists 150,000 to 200,000 distinct CDR3 sequences; 94% were seen once. While CD8+ and CD4+ T cells were isolated negatively, TEMRA cells were enriched by FACS. Material: CD4+ T cells from PBMCs. The chain carries TRBV18 and TRBJ2-6; perhaps TRBD1 as D (6 bases). The clonotype originates from a human donor with multiple sclerosis. This CDR3 reads CASSREQGGNGANVLTF. As DNA, the CDR3 is TGTGCCAGCTCACGGGAACAAGGGGGAAATGGGGCCAACGTCCTGACTTTC.